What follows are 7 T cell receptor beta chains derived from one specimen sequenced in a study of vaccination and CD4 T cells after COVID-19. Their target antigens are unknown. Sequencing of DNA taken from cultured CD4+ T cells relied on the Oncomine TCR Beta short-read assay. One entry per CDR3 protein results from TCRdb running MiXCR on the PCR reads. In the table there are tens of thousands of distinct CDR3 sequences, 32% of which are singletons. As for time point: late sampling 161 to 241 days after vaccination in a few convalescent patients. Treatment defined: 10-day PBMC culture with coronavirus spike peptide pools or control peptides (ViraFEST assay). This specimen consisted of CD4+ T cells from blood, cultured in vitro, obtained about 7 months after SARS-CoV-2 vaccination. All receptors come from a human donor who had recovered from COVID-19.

CDR3 loop: CSAAQGAFTEAFF. The DNA for the CDR3 is TGCAGTGCTGCACAGGGGGCGTTCACTGAAGCTTTCTTT. The V gene is TRBV20-1, the J gene TRBJ1-1; 9 bases agree with TRBD1. The germline gives CDR1 DFQATT, CDR2 SNEGSKA (reference sequence). Trimming removed 5 bases from V and 4 bases from J; junction bases left unmatched: 5. This CDR3 is built from 13 residues.

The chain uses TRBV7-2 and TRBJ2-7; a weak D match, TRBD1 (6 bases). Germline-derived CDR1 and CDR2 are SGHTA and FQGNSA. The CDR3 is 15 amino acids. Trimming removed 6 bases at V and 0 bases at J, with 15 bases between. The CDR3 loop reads CASSIRDTNSYEQYF. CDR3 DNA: TGTGCCAGCAGTATCCGGGACACCAACTCCTACGAGCAGTACTTC.

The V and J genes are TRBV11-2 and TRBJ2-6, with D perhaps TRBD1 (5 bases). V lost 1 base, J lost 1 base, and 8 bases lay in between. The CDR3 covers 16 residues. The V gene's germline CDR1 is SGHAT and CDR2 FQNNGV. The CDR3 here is CASSLAGSSGANVLTF. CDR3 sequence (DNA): TGTGCCAGCAGCTTAGCAGGGTCATCTGGGGCCAACGTCCTGACTTTC.

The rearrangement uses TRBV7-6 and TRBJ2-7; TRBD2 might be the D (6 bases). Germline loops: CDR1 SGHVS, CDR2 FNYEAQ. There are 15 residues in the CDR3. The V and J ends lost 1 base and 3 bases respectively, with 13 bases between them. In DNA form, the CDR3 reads TGTGCCAGCAGCTTAGTTTCGGGGGACGACTACGAGCAGTACTTC. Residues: CASSLVSGDDYEQYF.

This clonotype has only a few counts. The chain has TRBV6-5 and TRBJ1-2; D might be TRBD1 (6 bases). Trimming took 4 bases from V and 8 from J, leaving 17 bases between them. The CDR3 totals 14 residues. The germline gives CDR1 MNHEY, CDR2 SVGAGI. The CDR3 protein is CASSSRDTGSGYTF. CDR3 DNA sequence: TGTGCCAGCAGTTCGAGAGATACAGGGAGCGGCTACACCTTC.

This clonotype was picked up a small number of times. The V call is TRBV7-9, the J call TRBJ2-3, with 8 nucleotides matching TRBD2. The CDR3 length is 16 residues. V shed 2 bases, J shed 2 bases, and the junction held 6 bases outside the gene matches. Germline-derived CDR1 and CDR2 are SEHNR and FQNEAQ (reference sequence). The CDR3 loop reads CASSLSGGRITDTQYF. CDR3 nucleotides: TGTGCCAGCAGCTTATCCGGCGGGAGGATCACAGATACGCAGTATTTT.

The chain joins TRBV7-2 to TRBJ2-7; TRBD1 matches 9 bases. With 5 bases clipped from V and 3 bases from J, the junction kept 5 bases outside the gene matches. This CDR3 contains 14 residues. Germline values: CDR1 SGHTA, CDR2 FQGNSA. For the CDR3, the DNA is TGTGCCAGCAGCCCACAGGGGGCGGGCTACGAGCAGTACTTC. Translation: CASSPQGAGYEQYF.